This TCR beta chain was observed in a study of read filtering for tumor transcriptome and immune sequencing. This clonotype was seen many times. This library used around 400 ng RNA and molecular barcoded adaptors spanning alpha/delta and beta/gamma chains. TCRdb independently ran MiXCR on the reads; one entry per CDR3 protein. The repertoire has about 130,000 distinct CDR3 sequences, 10% to 15% of them found once; the top ten carry approximately 11%. The germline V and J ends were trimmed by 5 bases and 2 bases, with 15 bases remaining between them. The CDR3 length is 15 residues. The chain joins TRBV12-3 or TRBV12-4 to TRBJ2-5; either TRBD1 or TRBD2 may fit D (5 bases each). Sequenced input: a population of CD138-negative cells sorted from bone marrow. This TCR was sampled from a donor at least 40 years old with multiple myeloma. CDR3 loop: CASSPNRDGQETQYF. The DNA for the CDR3 is TGTGCCAGCAGTCCCAACCGGGACGGACAAGAGACCCAGTACTTC.